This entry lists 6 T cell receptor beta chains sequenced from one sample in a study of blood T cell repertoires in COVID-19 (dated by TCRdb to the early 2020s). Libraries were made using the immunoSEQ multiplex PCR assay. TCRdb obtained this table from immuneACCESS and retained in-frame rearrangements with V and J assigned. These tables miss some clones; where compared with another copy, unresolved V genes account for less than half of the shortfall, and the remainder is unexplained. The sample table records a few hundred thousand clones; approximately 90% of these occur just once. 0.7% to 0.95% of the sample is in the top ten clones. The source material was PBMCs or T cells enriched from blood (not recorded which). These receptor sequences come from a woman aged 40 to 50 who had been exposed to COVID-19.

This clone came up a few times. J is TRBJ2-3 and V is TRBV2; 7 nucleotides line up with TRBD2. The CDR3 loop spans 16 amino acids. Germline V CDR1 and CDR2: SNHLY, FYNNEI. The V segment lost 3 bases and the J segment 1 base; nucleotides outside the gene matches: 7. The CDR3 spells CASSDPSGKGTDTQYF. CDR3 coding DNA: TGTGCCAGCAGTGACCCAAGCGGGAAAGGCACAGATACGCAGTATTTT.

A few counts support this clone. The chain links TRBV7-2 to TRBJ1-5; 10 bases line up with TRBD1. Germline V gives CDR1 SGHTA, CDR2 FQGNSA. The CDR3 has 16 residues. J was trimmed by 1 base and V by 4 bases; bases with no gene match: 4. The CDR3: CASSYQDRGSNQPQHF. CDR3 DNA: TGTGCCAGCAGCTACCAGGACAGGGGGAGCAATCAGCCCCAGCATTTT.

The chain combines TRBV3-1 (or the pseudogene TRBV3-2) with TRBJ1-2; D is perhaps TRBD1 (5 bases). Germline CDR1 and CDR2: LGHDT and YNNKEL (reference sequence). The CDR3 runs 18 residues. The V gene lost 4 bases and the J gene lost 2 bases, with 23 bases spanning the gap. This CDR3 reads CASSPGSVWTPSNYGYTF. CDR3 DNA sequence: TGTGCCAGCAGCCCAGGCAGTGTATGGACACCTTCGAACTATGGCTACACCTTC.

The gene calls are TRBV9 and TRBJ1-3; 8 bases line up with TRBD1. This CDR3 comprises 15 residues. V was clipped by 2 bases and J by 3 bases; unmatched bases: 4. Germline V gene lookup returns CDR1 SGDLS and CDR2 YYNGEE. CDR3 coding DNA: TGTGCCAGCAGCGTCAGGGGGCAAGGTGGAAACACCATATATTTT. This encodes CASSVRGQGGNTIYF.

Here the CDR3 reads CASQDTGGARGYTF. Written as DNA, the CDR3 is TGTGCCAGCCAAGACACAGGGGGCGCCCGGGGCTACACCTTC. The chain employs TRBV6-5 and TRBJ1-2; 9 bases line up with TRBD1. The CDR3 has 14 residues. Germline V gene lookup returns CDR1 MNHEY and CDR2 SVGAGI. V lost 8 bases and J lost 8; bases outside the gene matches: 12.

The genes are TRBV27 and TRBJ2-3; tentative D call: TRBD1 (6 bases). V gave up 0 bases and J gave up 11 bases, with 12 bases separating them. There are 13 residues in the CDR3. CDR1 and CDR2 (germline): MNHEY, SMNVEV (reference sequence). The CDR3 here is CASSLSWGLRQYF. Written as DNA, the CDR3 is TGTGCCAGCAGTTTATCGTGGGGGCTTAGGCAGTATTTT.